This record covers a single T cell receptor (beta chain). Germline V gene lookup returns CDR1 DFQATT and CDR2 SNEGSKA (reference sequence). CDR3 length: 12 amino acids. Trimming took off 3 bases at V and 8 bases at J, with 11 bases between the two ends. This entry belongs to a study of CD8 T cells in Susac syndrome. An amount of RNA that ranged from roughly 0.45 to 1 ug was reverse transcribed with random hexamers. Amplification of TCR beta CDR3 was carried out by immunoSEQ multiplex PCR, which covered 54 Vbeta and 13 Jbeta segments. TCRdb reprocessed the immunoSEQ multiplex PCR reads with MiXCR, giving one entry per CDR3 protein. The data hold approximately 190,000 distinct CDR3 sequences, with more than 90% observed a single time.

Sequenced sample: CD4+ T cells from PBMCs. This receptor was obtained from a human donor with multiple sclerosis. The J gene is TRBJ2-1, the V gene TRBV20-1, with D tentatively TRBD2 (5 bases). The CDR3: CSARSGLDEQFF. The CDR3 region has the DNA TGCAGTGCTAGGAGCGGACTGGATGAGCAGTTCTTC.